The T cell receptor beta chain under discussion was sequenced for a study of blood T cell repertoires in COVID-19. Turning to the study itself: The United States, Italy and Spain supplied acute and convalescent COVID-19 samples.

The CDR3 is 13 amino acids. Looked up from germline, CDR1 is GTSNPN and CDR2 is SVGIG (reference sequence). Unmatched junction bases numbered 6, after V lost 2 bases and J lost 7 bases. Some clones are missing from TCRdb's copy, which holds only in-frame ones; the method was immunoSEQ multiplex PCR. This table has roughly 310,000 clones, over 75% appearing once. V gene TRBV30 combines with J gene TRBJ1-1; 8 nucleotides agree with TRBD1. Sequencing input: peripheral blood. This sequence was found in a woman aged 50 to 65 with active or convalescent COVID-19. In DNA, the CDR3 is TGTGCCTGGAGTCACGGACAGGGTGATGAAGCTTTCTTT. Encoded protein: CAWSHGQGDEAFF. Drawing the rest from reference TRBV30 and TRBJ1-1, the complete variable domain is SQTIHQWPATLVQPVGSPLSLECTVEGTSNPNLYWYRQAAGRGLQLLFYSVGIGQISSEVPQNLSASRPQDRQFILSSKKLLLSDSGFYLCAWSHGQGDEAFFGQGTRLTVV.